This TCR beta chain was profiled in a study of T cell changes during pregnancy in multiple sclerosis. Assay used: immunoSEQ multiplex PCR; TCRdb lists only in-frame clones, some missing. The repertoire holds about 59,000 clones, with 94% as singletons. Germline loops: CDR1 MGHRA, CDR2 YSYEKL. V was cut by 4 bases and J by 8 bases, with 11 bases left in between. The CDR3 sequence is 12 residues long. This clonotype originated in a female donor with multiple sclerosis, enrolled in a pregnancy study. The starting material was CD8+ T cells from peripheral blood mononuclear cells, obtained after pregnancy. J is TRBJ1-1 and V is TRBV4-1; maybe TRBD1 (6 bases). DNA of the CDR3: TGCGCCAGCAGCCTGGTGGGGGCCGAAGCTTTCTTT. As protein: CASSLVGAEAFF.